The rows below give T cell receptor beta chains drawn from one sample of a study of blood T cell repertoires in COVID-19. Sequencing used immunoSEQ multiplex PCR; TCRdb keeps in-frame clones, though not all of them. The sample contains 100,000 to 150,000 clones, roughly 69% of which appear only once. The specimen sequenced was peripheral blood. The receptors here all came from a woman in her 70s with acute or convalescent COVID-19. Both conserved end residues are part of each CDR3. The D gene is left open where the match is weak. Part of the rows lack a size; the others show once, few, many or a class for expanded clones.

clone_size: few; v_call: TRBV28; j_call: TRBJ2-1; d_call: .; cdr3_nt: TGTGCCAGCAAACAGGGTAGCTCCTACAATGAGCAGTTCTTC; cdr3_aa: CASKQGSSYNEQFF
clone_size: .; v_call: TRBV11-2; j_call: TRBJ2-1; d_call: TRBD1; cdr3_nt: TGTGCCAGCAGCTACCGGACAGGGGGCTTCTCATACAATGAGCAGTTCTTC; cdr3_aa: CASSYRTGGFSYNEQFF
clone_size: .; v_call: TRBV11-2; j_call: TRBJ2-3; d_call: .; cdr3_nt: TGTGCCAGCAGCTTATCCGGGAAGTACTCAGATACGCAGTATTTT; cdr3_aa: CASSLSGKYSDTQYF
clone_size: .; v_call: TRBV7-2; j_call: TRBJ1-1; d_call: TRBD1; cdr3_nt: TGTGCGGCGGAGAGACAGGGAAAGACTGAAGCTTTCTTT; cdr3_aa: CAAERQGKTEAFF
clone_size: .; v_call: TRBV12-5; j_call: TRBJ1-6; d_call: .; cdr3_nt: TGTGCTAGTGCCCCTTTTGGAGGAGGGGTTAATAATTCACCCCTCCACTTT; cdr3_aa: CASAPFGGGVNNSPLHF
clone_size: .; v_call: TRBV11-2; j_call: TRBJ1-2; d_call: TRBD1; cdr3_nt: TGTGCCAGCAGCTTAGATCGGGGGACAGGCGCTAACTATGGCTACACCTTC; cdr3_aa: CASSLDRGTGANYGYTF
clone_size: once; v_call: TRBV15; j_call: TRBJ2-3; d_call: .; cdr3_nt: TGTGCCACCAGCAGAGGAGGATACGGGAGAGGGGATACGCAGTATTTT; cdr3_aa: CATSRGGYGRGDTQYF
clone_size: .; v_call: TRBV30; j_call: TRBJ1-4; d_call: .; cdr3_nt: TGTGCCTGGGGACTGCACGCGAATGAAAAACTGTTTTTT; cdr3_aa: CAWGLHANEKLFF
clone_size: .; v_call: TRBV5-4; j_call: TRBJ2-5; d_call: TRBD2; cdr3_nt: TGTGCCAGCAGCTTGGCAGTCGGGGGGCAAGAGACCCAGTACTTC; cdr3_aa: CASSLAVGGQETQYF
clone_size: few; v_call: TRBV7-2; j_call: TRBJ1-3; d_call: .; cdr3_nt: TGTGCCAGCAGCTTATGGGGGCCTGGAAACACCATATATTTT; cdr3_aa: CASSLWGPGNTIYF
clone_size: few; v_call: TRBV7-8; j_call: TRBJ1-2; d_call: .; cdr3_nt: TGTGCCAGCAGCTCCTCAGGGGCGAACTATGGCTACACCTTC; cdr3_aa: CASSSSGANYGYTF
clone_size: once; v_call: TRBV4-1; j_call: TRBJ2-1; d_call: TRBD2; cdr3_nt: TGCGCCAGCAGCCTCGGACTAGCGGGGGGGCCGAGCCATGAGCAGTTCTTC; cdr3_aa: CASSLGLAGGPSHEQFF
clone_size: .; v_call: TRBV5-1; j_call: TRBJ2-3; d_call: TRBD1; cdr3_nt: TGCGCCAGCAGGCCCGGGACAGGCACAGATACGCAGTATTTT; cdr3_aa: CASRPGTGTDTQYF
clone_size: .; v_call: TRBV10-3; j_call: TRBJ1-6; d_call: .; cdr3_nt: TGTGCCATCAGTGAGTCAAGGGTAGTCGCAGGGGCAGGTTCACCCCTCCACTTT; cdr3_aa: CAISESRVVAGAGSPLHF
clone_size: .; v_call: TRBV5-1; j_call: TRBJ2-1; d_call: TRBD2; cdr3_nt: TGCGCCAGCAGCTTTGGCCTAGCGGGATCCTACAATGAGCAGTTCTTC; cdr3_aa: CASSFGLAGSYNEQFF
clone_size: .; v_call: TRBV6-5; j_call: TRBJ2-7; d_call: .; cdr3_nt: TGTGCCAGCAGGGTAGACAGCCTCTACGAGCAGTACTTC; cdr3_aa: CASRVDSLYEQYF
clone_size: .; v_call: TRBV9; j_call: TRBJ2-1; d_call: .; cdr3_nt: TGTGCCAGCAGCGTAGGGTCGAGCTCCTACAATGAGCAGTTCTTC; cdr3_aa: CASSVGSSSYNEQFF
clone_size: .; v_call: TRBV28; j_call: TRBJ2-6; d_call: .; cdr3_nt: TGTGCCAGCAGCTTTCCTCGGGAGAGAAGGGCTGGGGCCAACGTCCTGACTTTC; cdr3_aa: CASSFPRERRAGANVLTF
clone_size: once; v_call: TRBV10-3; j_call: TRBJ2-7; d_call: TRBD1; cdr3_nt: TGTGCCATCATGGGACAGGGGCGCTACGAGCAGTACTTC; cdr3_aa: CAIMGQGRYEQYF
clone_size: .; v_call: TRBV11-2; j_call: TRBJ1-2; d_call: .; cdr3_nt: TGTGCCAGCAGCTTAAACCAGGCCTATGGCTACACCTTC; cdr3_aa: CASSLNQAYGYTF
clone_size: .; v_call: TRBV2; j_call: TRBJ1-5; d_call: .; cdr3_nt: TGTGCCAGCAGGGGACATCAGGGTTTAGGAAACAATCAGCCCCAGCATTTT; cdr3_aa: CASRGHQGLGNNQPQHF
clone_size: .; v_call: TRBV10-3; j_call: TRBJ2-2; d_call: TRBD2; cdr3_nt: TGTGCCATCCGCGGGGAGGGCGGCACCGGGGAGCTGTTTTTT; cdr3_aa: CAIRGEGGTGELFF
clone_size: .; v_call: TRBV6-5; j_call: TRBJ1-1; d_call: TRBD1; cdr3_nt: TGTGCCAGCTTCCCGGGACAGGGTGGGACTGAAGCTTTCTTT; cdr3_aa: CASFPGQGGTEAFF
clone_size: .; v_call: TRBV2; j_call: TRBJ2-7; d_call: .; cdr3_nt: TGTGCCAGCGGACTACTGGAGAGCTACGAGCAGTACTTC; cdr3_aa: CASGLLESYEQYF
clone_size: .; v_call: TRBV10-3; j_call: TRBJ1-1; d_call: TRBD1; cdr3_nt: TGTGCCATCAGATCAGGGACAGTTCTGAACACTGAAGCTTTCTTT; cdr3_aa: CAIRSGTVLNTEAFF
clone_size: .; v_call: TRBV27; j_call: TRBJ2-7; d_call: TRBD1; cdr3_nt: TGTGCCAGCAGCTCCCTGACAGGGGTTTCCTACGAGCAGTACTTC; cdr3_aa: CASSSLTGVSYEQYF
clone_size: .; v_call: TRBV4-1; j_call: TRBJ1-3; d_call: .; cdr3_nt: TGCGCCAGCAGCCACCGAGACTCTGGAAACACCATATATTTT; cdr3_aa: CASSHRDSGNTIYF
clone_size: .; v_call: TRBV11-2; j_call: TRBJ2-3; d_call: .; cdr3_nt: TGTGCCAGCAGCTTCGTCGGCAGGTTTAAAGATACGCAGTATTTT; cdr3_aa: CASSFVGRFKDTQYF
clone_size: few; v_call: TRBV14; j_call: TRBJ1-3; d_call: .; cdr3_nt: TGTGCCAGCAGCCGAGGAGACTCTGGAAACACCATATATTTT; cdr3_aa: CASSRGDSGNTIYF
clone_size: .; v_call: TRBV5-1; j_call: TRBJ2-3; d_call: TRBD1; cdr3_nt: TGCGCCAGCGGTCGGACAGGGGGCATGACAGATACGCAGTATTTT; cdr3_aa: CASGRTGGMTDTQYF
clone_size: .; v_call: TRBV2; j_call: TRBJ2-7; d_call: TRBD2; cdr3_nt: TGTGCCAGCAGTGAAGCGCGACTAGCGGGGAGGAATCCGTTTTACGAGCAGTACTTC; cdr3_aa: CASSEARLAGRNPFYEQYF
clone_size: .; v_call: TRBV6-5; j_call: TRBJ1-5; d_call: TRBD1; cdr3_nt: TGTGCCAGCAGCCCACCCGACAGGGGTTATCAGCCCCAGCATTTT; cdr3_aa: CASSPPDRGYQPQHF